These 29 T cell receptor beta chains share one sample of origin, sequenced in a study of blood T cells in healthy people across ages. A second roughly 6 to 12 cycle PCR used barcoded and J-beta primers. TCRdb re-called the 5' RACE reads with MiXCR, one entry per CDR3 protein. Of under 800,000 distinct CDR3 sequences detected, 20% to 25% appear once; the ten largest clones hold roughly 3.4%. What was sequenced was blood. The receptors come from a man between 65 and 85 years old in good health.

The chain has TRBV27 and TRBJ1-4; 7 bases fit TRBD1. This CDR3 is 16 amino acids long. The V gene's germline CDR1 is MNHEY and CDR2 SMNVEV (reference sequence). V shed 4 bases and J 0 bases; nucleotides not matched to a gene: 5. The DNA of the CDR3 is TGTGCCAGCAGTTCTCGACAGGGAGCAACTAATGAAAAACTGTTTTTT. Translation gives CASSSRQGATNEKLFF.

This clonotype was counted at least ten times. The chain carries TRBV5-1 and TRBJ2-5; a weak D match, TRBD2 (6 bases). The ends were cut back, 4 bases at V and 4 bases at J, with 17 bases in the middle. This CDR3 contains 15 residues. The V gene's germline CDR1 is SGHRS and CDR2 YFSETQ. This chain's CDR3 is CASSAMGGVGETQYF. The CDR3 region has the DNA TGCGCCAGCAGCGCCATGGGGGGTGTAGGAGAGACCCAGTACTTC.

The chain carries TRBV7-9 and TRBJ2-7; no definite D call. V shed 3 bases and J shed 3 bases, with 9 bases lying between them. Germline V CDR1 and CDR2: SEHNR, FQNEAQ (reference sequence). The CDR3 has 13 residues. The CDR3 nucleotides are TGTGCCAGCAGCTTGAACTCCTACTACGAGCAGTACTTC. It codes for CASSLNSYYEQYF.

This clonotype was counted only a few times. The V and J genes are TRBV7-2 and TRBJ2-3; 7 nucleotides agree with TRBD1. V gave up 1 base and J gave up 10 bases; unmatched junction bases: 8. The CDR3 loop spans 14 amino acids. The V gene's germline CDR1 is SGHTA and CDR2 FQGNSA. CDR3 sequence: CASSLVASQGAQYF. The CDR3 DNA follows: TGTGCCAGCAGCTTAGTCGCTAGCCAGGGGGCGCAGTATTTT.

The chain uses TRBV7-8 and TRBJ2-5; D perhaps matches TRBD2 (6 bases). Germline lookup yields CDR1 SGHVS and CDR2 FQNEAQ. This CDR3 has 16 amino acids. V shed 1 base and J shed 0 bases, with 12 bases lying between them. The CDR3 DNA reads TGTGCCAGCAGCTTAGGGGGGGTTGGGTACCAAGAGACCCAGTACTTC. Translated: CASSLGGVGYQETQYF.

This chain joins TRBV3-1 and TRBJ2-1; no clear D gene. The J call is in doubt because the DNA end fits TRBJ2-7 better. The CDR3 covers 16 residues. Looked up from germline, CDR1 is LGHDT and CDR2 is YNNKEL (reference sequence). The CDR3 DNA reads TGTGCCAGCAGCCCCCAACGAGTGTTCCTTTCCTACGAGCAGTACTTC. Translation: CASSPQRVFLSYEQYF.

The chain couples TRBV27 to TRBJ2-7; TRBD1 matches at 9 bases. Germline V lookup: CDR1 MNHEY, CDR2 SMNVEV (reference sequence). The CDR3 is 14 amino acids. The junction had 6 bases not matched to a gene; V was cut back by 6 bases and J by 3 bases. The chain's CDR3 is CASRRPGQGYEQYF. CDR3 coding DNA: TGTGCCAGCAGAAGACCGGGACAGGGCTACGAGCAGTACTTC.

This clonotype was seen many times. V and J are TRBV5-1 and TRBJ2-7; TRBD2 matches 11 bases. The junction had 3 bases not matched to a gene; V was cut back by 1 base and J by 3 bases. This CDR3 region has 15 residues. Germline-derived CDR1 and CDR2 are SGHRS and YFSETQ. CDR3 nucleotides: TGCGCCAGCAGCTTGATGGGACTAGCGGACTACGAGCAGTACTTC. Translating it yields CASSLMGLADYEQYF. Variable domain in full (rest from reference TRBV5-1 and TRBJ2-7): KAGVTQTPRYLIKTRGQQVTLSCSPISGHRSVSWYQQTPGQGLQFLFEYFSETQRNKGNFPGRFSGRQFSNSRSEMNVSTLELGDSALYLCASSLMGLADYEQYFGPGTRLTVT.

This clonotype was recorded a few times. The chain links TRBV7-2 to TRBJ2-5, with D uncertain. The J call is in doubt because the DNA end fits TRBJ2-1 better. The CDR3 runs 11 residues. Germline V CDR1 and CDR2: SGHTA, FQGNSA. The CDR3 loop is CASSPVYEQFF. The CDR3 DNA follows: TGTGCCAGCAGCCCCGTTTATGAGCAGTTCTTC.

In this sample, this clonotype turned up a few times. The germline gene is not matched at one end of the junction; a read error may be the cause. The chain uses TRBV4-3 and TRBJ2-3; D is uncertain. The germline CDR1 and CDR2 sequences are LGHNA and YSLEER. The CDR3 contains 15 residues. CDR3 protein: CAGSQDSRVTDTQYF. In DNA form, the CDR3 reads TGCGCCGGCAGCCAAGATTCACGGGTCACAGATACGCAGTATTTT.

This clonotype was observed a handful of times. CDR3 nucleotides: TGCGCCAGCAGCTTGGAATTAGCGGGAGGGCCCAGTGAGCAGTTCTTC. This codes for CASSLELAGGPSEQFF. This chain joins TRBV5-1 and TRBJ2-1, with 11 bases aligning to TRBD2. This CDR3 has 16 residues. V gave up 0 bases and J gave up 9 bases; unmatched junction bases: 8. Germline CDR1 reads SGHRS; CDR2 reads YFSETQ.

This clonotype was detected a few times. V and J are TRBV7-2 and TRBJ2-5; D is possibly TRBD1 or TRBD2 (5 bases each). Germline CDR1 is SGHTA and CDR2 is FQGNSA. The CDR3 has 13 residues. V gave up 8 bases and J gave up 2 bases, with 12 bases separating them. CDR3 sequence reads: CASLWDPQETQYF. CDR3 in DNA: TGTGCCAGCCTCTGGGACCCACAAGAGACCCAGTACTTC.

The gene calls are TRBV10-3 and TRBJ1-6, with 8 bases fitting TRBD1. CDR3 length: 14 residues. From germline, CDR1 is ENHRY and CDR2 SYGVKD. Germline trimming cut 6 bases from V and 9 bases from J; bases unmatched to any gene: 7. The CDR3 reads CAISSDRGGSPLHF. CDR3 in DNA: TGTGCCATCAGCTCCGACAGGGGTGGTTCACCCCTCCACTTT.

This clonotype was detected a few times. This chain links TRBV4-1 with TRBJ2-1; D might be TRBD2 (5 bases). The CDR3 contains 17 residues. V gave up 0 bases and J gave up 7 bases, with 19 bases separating them. CDR1 and CDR2 (germline): MGHRA, YSYEKL. The CDR3 DNA reads as TGCGCCAGCAGCCAAGATCCAAAGGTGGCGGGCTTTAATGAGCAGTTCTTC. Its protein is CASSQDPKVAGFNEQFF.

The rearrangement links TRBV5-5 to TRBJ2-2; D call uncertain. The V gene's germline CDR1 is SGHKS and CDR2 YYEKEE (reference sequence). Trimming stripped 2 bases from V and 4 bases from J, with 6 bases between. CDR3 size: 13 residues. The CDR3 DNA follows: TGTGCCAGCAGCTTCGGCCCCACCGGGGAGCTGTTTTTT. Protein product: CASSFGPTGELFF.

This clonotype was detected only a few times. This chain links TRBV6-2 or TRBV6-3 with TRBJ1-4, with 9 bases fitting TRBD1. CDR3 length: 14 amino acids. V lost 4 bases and J lost 5; bases outside the gene matches: 2. Per the germline V gene, CDR1 is MNHEY and CDR2 is SVGEGT. CDR3 loop: CASSSTGGNEKLFF. The DNA for the CDR3 is TGTGCCAGCAGTTCCACAGGGGGCAATGAAAAACTGTTTTTT.

A single count supports this clonotype. The chain carries TRBV28 and TRBJ2-3; D might be TRBD1 or TRBD2, each matching 5 bases. The length of the CDR3 is 12 residues. CDR1 is MDHEN, CDR2 SYDVKM, per germline. V lost 4 bases to trimming and J lost 8 bases, with 10 bases between them. Here the CDR3 DNA reads TGTGCCAGCAGTTCCTGGGACGGTACGCAGTATTTT. Translation: CASSSWDGTQYF.

This clonotype was found a few times. The chain recombines TRBV29-1 with TRBJ2-5; TRBD2 aligns across 13 bases. CDR1 is SQVTM, CDR2 ANQGSEA, per germline. This CDR3 comprises 15 residues. With V trimmed by 6 bases and J by 2 bases, 6 bases remained unmatched. The DNA for the CDR3 is TGCAGCGTGACCAGACTAGCGGGAGGTCAAGAGACCCAGTACTTC. It yields the protein CSVTRLAGGQETQYF.

CDR3 protein: CACTRDLVFDEQFF. The CDR3 nucleotides read TGTGCCTGTACACGGGACCTCGTGTTCGATGAGCAGTTCTTC. V is TRBV7-2 and J is TRBJ2-1, with D possibly being TRBD1 or TRBD2 (5 bases each). Germline V lookup: CDR1 SGHTA, CDR2 FQGNSA. This CDR3 comprises 14 residues. V lost 11 bases and J lost 8, with 22 bases in between.

This clonotype occurred many times. The chain combines TRBV2 with TRBJ2-1; D is uncertain. Germline V gives CDR1 SNHLY, CDR2 FYNNEI. The CDR3 sequence is 14 residues long. The V end was cut by 3 bases, the J end by 3 bases, with 9 bases between. DNA for the CDR3: TGTGCCAGCAGTGATGACTCCTTCTACAATGAGCAGTTCTTC. It translates to CASSDDSFYNEQFF.

This clonotype was detected once. The V and J genes are TRBV9 and TRBJ2-5; 14 positions agree with TRBD2. Per germline, CDR1 SGDLS and CDR2 YYNGEE. J lost 4 bases, V lost 2 bases, and 4 bases had no gene match. This CDR3 is built from 16 residues. CDR3 nucleotides: TGTGCCAGCAGCGTCGGGACTAGCGGGAGTAGAGAGACCCAGTACTTC. This translates into CASSVGTSGSRETQYF.

This clonotype appeared many times. The gene calls are TRBV7-9 and TRBJ2-1, with TRBD2 identical over 7 bases. Germline V gives CDR1 SEHNR, CDR2 FQNEAQ (reference sequence). V was pared by 4 bases and J by 0 bases, with 9 bases of the junction left unmatched. The CDR3 extends over 17 amino acids. DNA of the CDR3: TGTGCCAGCAGCTCCCACCCCCGGACTAGCTCCTACAATGAGCAGTTCTTC. It translates to CASSSHPRTSSYNEQFF.

This clonotype came up a few times. The V gene is TRBV6-1, the J gene TRBJ2-4, with D unclear. In germline, CDR1 is MNHNS, CDR2 SASEGT. Trimming removed 4 bases at V and 3 bases at J, with 10 bases between. The CDR3 extends over 14 amino acids. In DNA form, the CDR3 reads TGTGCCAGCAGTGTGGGTGTTGGCAAAAACATTCAGTACTTC. This sequence encodes CASSVGVGKNIQYF.

This clonotype was recorded a few times. This chain links TRBV5-6 with TRBJ1-2; 10 bases line up with TRBD1. V was clipped by 2 bases and J by 8 bases; unmatched bases: 9. Germline CDR1 reads SGHDT; CDR2 reads YYEEEE. CDR3 length equals 15 residues. The CDR3 protein is CASSLPGQGIYGYTF. CDR3 nucleotides: TGTGCCAGCAGCTTACCGGGACAGGGGATATACGGCTACACCTTC.

This clonotype has only a few counts. CDR3 DNA: TGCAGTGCTAGGTCCCTAGCGGGACTCGAGCAGTACTTC. Translated: CSARSLAGLEQYF. The rearrangement uses TRBV20-1 and TRBJ2-7; TRBD2 matches at 9 bases. J lost 6 bases, V lost 3 bases, and 6 bases had no gene match. CDR1 DFQATT and CDR2 SNEGSKA come from the germline V gene (reference sequence). The CDR3 contains 13 residues.

There are many counts of this clonotype. The chain links TRBV29-1 to TRBJ2-5; TRBD1 might be the D (5 bases). V was trimmed by 1 base and J by 4 bases, leaving 7 bases between them. The V gene's germline CDR1 is SQVTM and CDR2 ANQGSEA. This CDR3 comprises 12 residues. CDR3 in amino acids: CSVEGQGETQYF. CDR3 DNA sequence: TGCAGCGTTGAAGGTCAGGGAGAGACCCAGTACTTC.

This sequence joins TRBV12-3 or TRBV12-4 and TRBJ1-4; 7 positions match TRBD1. The junction had 6 bases not matched to a gene; V was cut back by 1 base and J by 7 bases. This CDR3 is built from 15 residues. The DNA of the CDR3 is TGTGCCAGCAGTTTAGACAGTCAGGGGGGTGAAAAACTGTTTTTT. As protein: CASSLDSQGGEKLFF.

This clonotype was recorded a few times. The V and J genes are TRBV5-1 and TRBJ2-5; D gene uncertain. The J call may be wrong; the DNA end is better matched by TRBJ2-1. The CDR3 runs 15 residues. The germline V gene has CDR1 SGHRS and CDR2 YFSETQ. The CDR3 DNA reads TGCGCCAGCAGCTTGGATCCTAATACGAGGAATGAGCAGTTCTTC. This gives the protein CASSLDPNTRNEQFF.

This clonotype came up many times. A read error may produce the germline difference seen at one junction end. This chain links TRBV5-1 with TRBJ1-2; 8 bases are a match to TRBD1. The CDR3 loop spans 14 amino acids. Per germline, CDR1 SGHRS and CDR2 YFSETQ. The CDR3 bases are TGTGCCAGCAGTCCAGGGACAGGCGGCTATGGCTACACCTTC. This encodes CASSPGTGGYGYTF.